The clone carrying this T cell receptor (beta chain) was seen a few times. The antigen is unknown. Other DNA sequences in this specimen translate into the identical CDR3. This sample was included in a study of shared clonotypes between healthy human individuals. Turning to the study itself: Donors had three CD4 naive, three CD4 memory, two CD8 naive and one CD8 memory plate apiece. Study results and limitations: Naive CD4 clonotypes overlapped across a handful of donors at about 5%.

CDR1 and CDR2 from the germline V gene are SEHNR and FQNEAQ (reference sequence). V gave up 1 base and J gave up 4 bases, with 7 bases separating them. The CDR3 totals 13 residues. Naive CD8 isolation took CD45RO-negative cells positively selected for CCR7 and excluded terminally differentiated effector memory CD45RA+ cells. Per the authors' pipeline: With immunoSEQ giving junction-only sequences and no quality scores, filtering differed. The repertoire was sequenced with immunoSEQ multiplex PCR; TCRdb's copy has only in-frame clones and lacks some. For V, J and clone size, that table is used; D and trimming come from the DNA. The repertoire holds around 1,900,000 clones, with about 93% as singletons.

The sequenced sample was naive CD8+ T cells from PBMCs. This TCR derives from a man aged 18 to 35 in good health. Some clones in this sample may be carry-over from other donors' samples. V and J are TRBV7-9 and TRBJ1-2; the D gene is possibly TRBD1 (5 bases). The CDR3 loop is CASSLGDGYGYTF. The CDR3 bases are TGTGCCAGCAGCTTAGGGGACGGCTATGGCTACACCTTC.